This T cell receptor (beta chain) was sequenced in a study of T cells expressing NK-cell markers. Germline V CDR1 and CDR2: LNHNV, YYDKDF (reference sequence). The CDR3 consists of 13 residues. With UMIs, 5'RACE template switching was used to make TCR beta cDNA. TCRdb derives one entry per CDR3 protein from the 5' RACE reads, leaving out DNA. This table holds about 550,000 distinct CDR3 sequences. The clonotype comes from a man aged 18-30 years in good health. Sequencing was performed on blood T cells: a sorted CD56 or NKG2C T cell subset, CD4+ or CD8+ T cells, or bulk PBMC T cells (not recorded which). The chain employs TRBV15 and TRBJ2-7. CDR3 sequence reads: CATRGGRANEQYF.